This passage covers 12 T cell receptor beta chains from one sample sequenced in a study of blood T cell repertoires in COVID-19. The protocol was immunoSEQ multiplex PCR, while the TCRdb copy is restricted to in-frame clones and leaves out a portion. The sample has under 300,000 clones; roughly 88% are singletons. Material: peripheral blood. Every receptor here comes from a woman aged 35 to 49 who had recovered from COVID-19.

The chain recombines TRBV30 with TRBJ1-5; D remains ambiguous. CDR1 is GTSNPN, CDR2 SVGIG, per germline (reference sequence). This CDR3 is built from 16 residues. V lost 2 bases to trimming and J lost 0 bases, with 14 bases between them. The CDR3 sequence is CAWSRPGSYSNQPQHF. DNA for the CDR3: TGTGCCTGGAGTCGGCCGGGGAGCTATAGCAATCAGCCCCAGCATTTT.

The chain uses TRBV11-3 and TRBJ2-7; a weak D match, TRBD1 (6 bases). Trimming pared 5 bases from V and 3 bases from J, leaving 14 bases between. The CDR3 has 14 amino acids. The germline gives CDR1 SGHNT, CDR2 YENEEA. CDR3 region: CASSASRDNYEQYF. CDR3 in DNA: TGTGCCAGCAGCGCAAGCCGGGACAACTACGAGCAGTACTTC.

The chain joins TRBV19 to TRBJ1-1, with 7 bases lining up with TRBD1. Looked up from germline, CDR1 is LNHDA and CDR2 is SQIVND (reference sequence). Trimming took 4 bases from V and 5 from J; bases not matched to a gene: 7. CDR3 length: 14 residues. The chain's CDR3 is CASSTQTGPTEAFF. In DNA, the CDR3 is TGTGCCAGTAGTACCCAGACAGGGCCAACTGAAGCTTTCTTT.

V usage is TRBV28 and J usage is TRBJ2-2; D uncertain. Trimming took off 6 bases at V and 1 base at J, with 15 bases between the two ends. CDR1 is MDHEN, CDR2 SYDVKM, per germline. The CDR3 runs 16 residues. Here the CDR3 DNA reads TGTGCCAGCAGCTACAGTACAAGCCTGAACACCGGGGAGCTGTTTTTT. Translated: CASSYSTSLNTGELFF. The whole variable domain, filled in from reference TRBV28 and TRBJ2-2, reads DVKVTQSSRYLVKRTGEKVFLECVQDMDHENMFWYRQDPGLGLRLIYFSYDVKMKEKGDIPEGYSVSREKKERFSLILESASTNQTSMYLCASSYSTSLNTGELFFGEGSRLTVL.

This chain uses TRBV25-1 with TRBJ2-2, with 7 bases identical to TRBD1. The CDR3 length is 14 residues. J lost 7 bases, V lost 4 bases, and 6 bases had no gene match. Germline assignment: CDR1 MGHDK and CDR2 SYGVNS. For the CDR3, the DNA is TGTGCCAGCAGTGGAAGGGGGCAGGGCGGGGAGCTGTTTTTT. This gives the protein CASSGRGQGGELFF.

This rearrangement joins TRBV5-1 to TRBJ2-1; D possibly corresponds to TRBD2 (6 bases). The CDR3 sequence is 19 residues long. V dropped 3 bases and J dropped 4 bases, with 26 bases sitting between them. Germline V gene sequence: CDR1 SGHRS, CDR2 YFSETQ. Here the CDR3 reads CASSSITIPTAGLYNEQFF. CDR3 DNA sequence: TGCGCCAGCAGCTCCATTACGATACCAACAGCGGGCCTTTACAATGAGCAGTTCTTC. Full variable domain (missing parts from reference TRBV5-1 and TRBJ2-1): KAGVTQTPRYLIKTRGQQVTLSCSPISGHRSVSWYQQTPGQGLQFLFEYFSETQRNKGNFPGRFSGRQFSNSRSEMNVSTLELGDSALYLCASSSITIPTAGLYNEQFFGPGTRLTVL.

The rearrangement uses TRBV6-2 or TRBV6-3 and TRBJ2-7; D might be TRBD2 (5 bases). Between the trimmed V and J ends, which lost 2 bases and 3 bases, there was a span of 11 bases. Germline lookup yields CDR1 MNHEY and CDR2 SVGEGT. The CDR3 runs to 14 residues. The DNA of the CDR3 is TGTGCCAGCAGTTACCTGGTGAGGGACTACGAGCAGTACTTC. This translates into CASSYLVRDYEQYF.

The V and J genes are TRBV11-2 and TRBJ1-6; D not resolved. Looked up from germline, CDR1 is SGHAT and CDR2 is FQNNGV. CDR3 length: 14 residues. V lost 1 base, J lost 4 bases, and 5 bases lay in between. CDR3 nucleotides: TGTGCCAGCAGCTTAGGGAGGTATAATTCACCCCTCCACTTT. This codes for CASSLGRYNSPLHF.

The genes are TRBV11-3 and TRBJ2-7, with 7 positions matching TRBD2. Germline CDR1 and CDR2: SGHNT and YENEEA. With V trimmed by 7 bases and J by 2 bases, 8 bases remained unmatched. This CDR3 has 14 amino acids. The CDR3 loop reads CASKEGGKTYEQYF. CDR3 sequence (DNA): TGTGCCAGCAAGGAGGGAGGGAAAACCTACGAGCAGTACTTC.

The CDR3, as DNA: TGTGCCATCGGTAGACCGGGACTACCCTACAATGAGCAGTTCTTC. This translates into CAIGRPGLPYNEQFF. This chain links TRBV10-3 with TRBJ2-1; 7 bases are shared with TRBD2. J was trimmed by 2 bases and V by 8 bases; bases with no gene match: 9. Germline loops: CDR1 ENHRY, CDR2 SYGVKD. CDR3 size: 15 residues.

This clone was counted a single time. The chain is built from TRBV7-2 and TRBJ1-4; TRBD1 matches at 8 bases. The CDR3 has 18 residues. Per the germline V gene, CDR1 is SGHTA and CDR2 is FQGNSA. V dropped 5 bases and J dropped 0; count of bases not matched to a gene: 11. The DNA for the CDR3 is TGTGCCAGCAGCCAAACCGGGACAGGTCTCGCAACTAATGAAAAACTGTTTTTT. Its translation: CASSQTGTGLATNEKLFF.

The rearrangement links TRBV7-8 to TRBJ2-1; TRBD1 matches 8 bases. Germline V lookup: CDR1 SGHVS, CDR2 FQNEAQ. CDR3 size: 13 residues. J was trimmed by 10 bases and V by 3 bases; bases with no gene match: 5. CDR3 coding DNA: TGTGCCAGCAGCTTGACAGGGGAAAGGGAGCAGTTCTTC. It codes for CASSLTGEREQFF.